This T cell receptor (beta chain) originates from a study of blood T cell repertoires in COVID-19. Background on the study: The samples span acute and convalescent COVID-19 from the United States, Italy and Spain. From T cells, B-cell-depleted T cells, or PBMCs came the material, which was cDNA or gDNA.

Source study methods: By means of reference gene primer amplification, nucleated cell counts were estimated. The assay was immunoSEQ multiplex PCR, and TCRdb's table has in-frame clones only and misses some. V and J calls and clone size are copied from that table; D and trimming were computed from the DNA. The profile shows roughly 170,000 clones, 86% of them singletons. The CDR3 length is 15 residues. The J segment lost 4 bases and the V segment lost 10 bases, leaving 14 bases of the junction unmatched. Per the germline V gene, CDR1 is LNHDA and CDR2 is SQIVND (reference sequence). The chain has TRBV19 and TRBJ2-5; TRBD1 matches 8 bases. This receptor was taken from a man between 65 and 85 years old with active or convalescent COVID-19. Sequences were obtained from peripheral blood. The CDR3 loop reads CATTSTQGGVETQYF. CDR3 in DNA: TGTGCCACTACCTCCACACAGGGGGGCGTAGAGACCCAGTACTTC.